These 18 T cell receptor beta chains were all obtained from the same sample, sequenced in a study of T cell responses to AZD1222 COVID-19 vaccine. Some clones are missing from TCRdb's copy, which holds only in-frame ones; the method was immunoSEQ multiplex PCR. Of about 140,000 clones in the sample, approximately 90% are singletons; the top ten hold just over 5.5%. Sequenced material: peripheral blood, taken on day 0 of AZD1222 vaccination. The receptors originated from an adult in good health.

This clone came up a few times. This chain links TRBV19 with TRBJ1-1; D is unclear. Germline lookup yields CDR1 LNHDA and CDR2 SQIVND (reference sequence). This CDR3 comprises 12 residues. V was pared by 3 bases and J by 1 base, with 3 bases between. CDR3 amino acids: CASSIQNTEAFF. CDR3 bases: TGTGCCAGTAGTATCCAGAACACTGAAGCTTTCTTT.

V gene TRBV29-1 combines with J gene TRBJ2-3; 8 bases line up with TRBD1. Germline V CDR1 and CDR2: SQVTM, ANQGSEA. The CDR3 totals 17 residues. The trim removed 3 bases at V and 4 bases at J, leaving 15 bases unmatched. CDR3 loop: CSVEDPQGAEGADTQYF. The CDR3 bases are TGCAGCGTTGAGGACCCTCAGGGGGCGGAGGGGGCAGATACGCAGTATTTT.

The chain combines TRBV30 with TRBJ2-7, with D unresolved. With 1 base removed from V and 3 bases from J, the gap between germline ends came to 4 bases. Germline-derived CDR1 and CDR2 are GTSNPN and SVGIG (reference sequence). The CDR3 is 11 residues long. The CDR3 region is CAWSAFYEQYF. CDR3 coding DNA: TGTGCCTGGAGTGCCTTCTACGAGCAGTACTTC.

The chain links TRBV30 to TRBJ2-3; D unclear. Germline V gives CDR1 GTSNPN, CDR2 SVGIG (reference sequence). This CDR3 has 12 amino acids. The germline V and J ends were trimmed by 2 bases and 2 bases, with 5 bases remaining between them. The chain's CDR3 is CAWSKDTDTQYF. The CDR3 region has the DNA TGTGCCTGGAGTAAGGACACAGATACGCAGTATTTT.

This chain connects TRBV28 to TRBJ1-4; the D gene is possibly TRBD1 (5 bases). CDR1 is MDHEN, CDR2 SYDVKM, per germline. Between the trimmed V and J ends, which lost 3 bases and 3 bases, there was a span of 8 bases. CDR3 length equals 14 residues. The CDR3 nucleotides are TGTGCCAGCAGTTTGTCGGGGGCTAATGAAAAACTGTTTTTT. As protein: CASSLSGANEKLFF.

This chain joins TRBV27 and TRBJ1-4; D may be TRBD1 (6 bases). The CDR3 has 16 amino acids. V was trimmed by 3 bases and J by 3 bases, leaving 14 bases between them. Per germline, CDR1 MNHEY and CDR2 SMNVEV (reference sequence). DNA for the CDR3: TGTGCCAGCAGTTTGAGTCCGACAGGACCTAATGAAAAACTGTTTTTT. Encoded protein: CASSLSPTGPNEKLFF.

The table lists this clone with a few counts. The chain joins TRBV5-4 to TRBJ1-1, with a weak D call TRBD1 (6 bases). The germline V gene has CDR1 SGHNT and CDR2 YYREEE (reference sequence). V was pared by 3 bases and J by 1 base, with 13 bases between. The CDR3 loop spans 15 amino acids. The CDR3 loop is CASSSIGTQNTEAFF. The DNA for the CDR3 is TGTGCCAGCAGCTCAATAGGGACACAGAACACTGAAGCTTTCTTT.

The chain recombines TRBV2 with TRBJ2-4, with D unresolved. The CDR3 extends over 10 amino acids. Per the germline V gene, CDR1 is SNHLY and CDR2 is FYNNEI. V lost 4 bases and J 9 bases, leaving 4 bases between the germline ends. The CDR3 is CASSVVIQYF. The CDR3 DNA sequence: TGTGCCAGCAGTGTGGTCATTCAGTACTTC.

This clone is a singleton in its sample. The chain is built from TRBV5-1 and TRBJ2-5; D not certain. The CDR3 runs 14 residues. Per the germline V gene, CDR1 is SGHRS and CDR2 is YFSETQ. V lost 3 bases, J lost 5 bases, and 14 bases lay in between. The CDR3 sequence: CASSSAIRQETQYF. Written as DNA, the CDR3 is TGCGCCAGCAGCTCCGCCATCAGGCAGGAGACCCAGTACTTC.

V and J are TRBV19 and TRBJ1-6; 7 bases match TRBD1. CDR1 is LNHDA, CDR2 SQIVND, per germline (reference sequence). The CDR3 spans 16 residues. The J segment lost 6 bases and the V segment lost 4 bases, leaving 9 bases of the junction unmatched. This CDR3 is CASSTRTGVLNSPLHF. The CDR3 nucleotides read TGTGCCAGTAGTACTCGGACAGGTGTCCTTAATTCACCCCTCCACTTT.

The chain has TRBV19 and TRBJ1-4; D perhaps matches TRBD1 (5 bases). Germline-derived CDR1 and CDR2 are LNHDA and SQIVND (reference sequence). The CDR3 contains 15 residues. Trimming removed 7 bases from V and 12 bases from J, with 24 bases in between. The CDR3 loop is CASTMSAGQGAELFF. The DNA for the CDR3 is TGTGCCAGTACCATGTCGGCAGGGCAGGGTGCTGAACTGTTTTTT.

The rearrangement links TRBV25-1 to TRBJ2-1; D is ambiguous. V lost 5 bases and J 1 base, leaving 12 bases between the germline ends. The CDR3 consists of 15 residues. CDR1 is MGHDK, CDR2 SYGVNS, per germline. The CDR3 sequence: CASSRASKSYNEQFF. In DNA form, the CDR3 reads TGTGCCAGCAGTCGAGCGTCCAAATCCTACAATGAGCAGTTCTTC. Drawing the rest from reference TRBV25-1 and TRBJ2-1, the complete variable domain is EADIYQTPRYLVIGTGKKITLECSQTMGHDKMYWYQQDPGMELHLIHYSYGVNSTEKGDLSSESTVSRIRTEHFPLTLESARPSHTSQYLCASSRASKSYNEQFFGPGTRLTVL.

This sequence joins TRBV19 and TRBJ2-6, with a possible D match to TRBD2 (5 bases). Germline V gene data show CDR1 as LNHDA and CDR2 as SQIVND (reference sequence). V was shortened by 4 bases and J by 7 bases, with 8 bases between the two germline ends. CDR3 size: 13 residues. Here the CDR3 reads CASSKGAANVLTF. The DNA for the CDR3 is TGTGCCAGTAGTAAGGGAGCCGCCAACGTCCTGACTTTC. Full variable domain (outside the CDR3, taken from reference TRBV19 and TRBJ2-6): DGGITQSPKYLFRKEGQNVTLSCEQNLNHDAMYWYRQDPGQGLRLIYYSQIVNDFQKGDIAEGYSVSREKKESFPLTVTSAQKNPTAFYLCASSKGAANVLTFGAGSRLTVL.

The chain is built from TRBV28 and TRBJ1-1, with D perhaps TRBD1 (5 bases). CDR1 MDHEN and CDR2 SYDVKM come from the germline V gene. This CDR3 contains 15 residues. V lost 5 bases and J lost 3, with 16 bases in between. The CDR3 loop reads CASSPTGRSDTEAFF. DNA for the CDR3: TGTGCCAGCAGTCCGACGGGGCGGAGTGACACTGAAGCTTTCTTT.

The rearrangement joins TRBV14 to TRBJ2-7; no reliable D call. Looked up from germline, CDR1 is SGHDN and CDR2 is FVKESK. Trimming stripped 5 bases from V and 2 bases from J, with 10 bases between. CDR3 length: 13 residues. CDR3 amino acids: CASSTLRAYEQYF. The CDR3 nucleotides are TGTGCCAGCAGCACGTTAAGAGCCTACGAGCAGTACTTC.

The CDR3 DNA reads as TGTGCCAGCAGTTCCGACAGGGGTTGGGGCTACACCTTC. This sequence encodes CASSSDRGWGYTF. The chain has TRBV27 and TRBJ1-2; 8 bases map to TRBD1. With 4 bases clipped from V and 8 bases from J, the junction kept 6 bases outside the gene matches. The CDR3 is 13 residues long. Looked up from germline, CDR1 is MNHEY and CDR2 is SMNVEV (reference sequence).

The V gene is TRBV10-3, the J gene TRBJ1-1, with D unresolved. CDR1 is ENHRY and CDR2 is SYGVKD in the germline V gene. With 4 bases removed from V and 1 base from J, the gap between germline ends came to 7 bases. The CDR3 covers 13 residues. The CDR3 DNA reads TGTGCCATCAGTGTAAAGGGGAACACTGAAGCTTTCTTT. Its translation: CAISVKGNTEAFF.

The CDR3 DNA follows: TGTGCCAGCAGCATACAAGCGATGGGGGATTTCGGCAAAAACATTCAGTACTTC. The encoded protein is CASSIQAMGDFGKNIQYF. The V call is TRBV6-2 or TRBV6-3, the J call TRBJ2-4; the D gene could be TRBD1 or TRBD2 (5 bases each). V was clipped by 6 bases and J by 3 bases, with 24 bases between them. The CDR3 consists of 18 residues. Per the germline V gene, CDR1 is MNHEY and CDR2 is SVGEGT.